This TCR beta chain derives from a study of cytomegalovirus exposure and HLA in healthy donors. Turning to this clone: Its target is unknown.

Trimming pared 3 bases from V and 2 bases from J, leaving 18 bases between. Germline CDR1 SEHNR, CDR2 FQNEAQ (reference sequence). This CDR3 has 17 amino acids. The method was immunoSEQ multiplex PCR; TCRdb's version includes in-frame clones alone and lacks a portion of them. Of fewer than 65,000 clones listed, roughly 89% were seen once; the top ten hold approximately 15%. Study-wide results and limits: Cytomegalovirus-associated status was assigned to about 170 TCR beta chains. A later analysis found first-cohort TCR clusters tended to co-occur in the 90 to 150 validation repertoires.

The sequence derives from a woman younger than 35 in good health and CMV-seronegative. Sequencing input: PBMCs. The chain carries TRBV7-9 and TRBJ2-3; no definite D call. The CDR3 protein is CASSFLQTNLNTDTQYF. The CDR3, as DNA: TGTGCCAGCAGCTTCCTACAGACCAATTTAAACACAGATACGCAGTATTTT.